One T cell receptor beta chain is described in this entry. Its antigen is unknown. This sample stems from a study of monozygotic twins with inflammatory bowel disease. Using the 5' RACE reads, TCRdb records one entry per CDR3 protein without DNA. The table lists approximately 160,000 distinct CDR3 sequences. Study results and caveats: Healthy twins showed more clonotype sharing with others than IBD patients, especially patients with disease activity.

The receptor was isolated from a human donor with ulcerative colitis or Crohn's disease, or a healthy co-twin of an affected twin (not recorded which). The sample was blood.

CDR3 sequence: CASSSGGATYEQYF. The chain combines TRBV5-1 with TRBJ2-7; the TCRdb D gene call, TRBD2, has no DNA to confirm it. The CDR3 has 14 residues. Germline V gives CDR1 SGHRS, CDR2 YFSETQ.